The 25 T cell receptor beta chains listed next were all sequenced from one sample in a study of blood T cell repertoires in COVID-19. This table comes from immunoSEQ multiplex PCR, and its TCRdb copy is limited to in-frame clones, with some not included. Found here are approximately 470,000 clones, approximately 90% of them singletons; the top ten hold 0.7%. What was sequenced was PBMCs or T cells enriched from blood (not recorded which). Every receptor here comes from a woman younger than 30 who had recovered from COVID-19.

The chain recombines TRBV9 with TRBJ1-2; D possibly corresponds to TRBD1 (5 bases). The CDR3 is made up of 12 amino acids. Germline V CDR1 and CDR2: SGDLS, YYNGEE. V gave up 3 bases and J gave up 8 bases, with 11 bases separating them. DNA for the CDR3: TGTGCCAGCAGCGGCGGGGCTCGAGGCTACACCTTC. It is translated as CASSGGARGYTF.

The chain links TRBV5-4 to TRBJ2-3; TRBD2 aligns across 7 bases. The CDR3 length is 15 residues. The germline V gene encodes CDR1 SGHNT and CDR2 YYREEE (reference sequence). J lost 2 bases, V lost 3 bases, and 6 bases had no gene match. CDR3 region: CASSSRDYITDTQYF. The CDR3 DNA follows: TGTGCCAGCAGCTCCCGGGACTACATCACAGATACGCAGTATTTT.

The chain has TRBV7-9 and TRBJ1-3; no reliable D call. The V gene lost 6 bases and the J gene lost 2 bases, with 14 bases spanning the gap. The germline gives CDR1 SEHNR, CDR2 FQNEAQ (reference sequence). This CDR3 has 15 amino acids. The CDR3 loop reads CASRREGGTGNTIYF. The DNA of the CDR3 is TGTGCCAGCAGGAGAGAGGGAGGTACTGGAAACACCATATATTTT.

The rearrangement uses TRBV15 and TRBJ1-5; 10 nucleotides line up with TRBD1. The V gene's germline CDR1 is LNHNV and CDR2 YYDKDF (reference sequence). The CDR3 sequence is 16 residues long. With 3 bases clipped from V and 3 bases from J, the junction kept 5 bases outside the gene matches. This chain's CDR3 is CATSRPGQGYNQPQHF. In nucleotides, the CDR3 is TGTGCCACCAGCAGGCCGGGACAGGGGTACAATCAGCCCCAGCATTTT.

The V and J genes are TRBV18 and TRBJ2-4; D may be TRBD1 (5 bases). CDR3 length: 19 residues. Germline V gives CDR1 KGHSH, CDR2 LQKENI. Trimming shortened V by 0 bases and J by 0 bases, and 18 bases separated the two germline ends. DNA for the CDR3: TGTGCCAGCTCACCACCTCTCAAGGGGTCGGGCCTAGCCAAAAACATTCAGTACTTC. This codes for CASSPPLKGSGLAKNIQYF.

The rearrangement links TRBV9 to TRBJ2-2, with TRBD1 matching 9 bases. The germline V gene encodes CDR1 SGDLS and CDR2 YYNGEE. The CDR3 contains 14 residues. The junction had 5 bases not matched to a gene; V was cut back by 4 bases and J by 7 bases. DNA for the CDR3: TGTGCCAGCAGCCGGACAGGGGCGGACGGGGAGCTGTTTTTT. Residues: CASSRTGADGELFF.

This rearrangement joins TRBV11-3 to TRBJ2-1; D may be TRBD2 (6 bases). The CDR3 has 16 residues. CDR1 is SGHNT and CDR2 is YENEEA in the germline V gene. Trimming stripped 5 bases from V and 1 base from J, with 15 bases between. Here the CDR3 reads CASSPGGDVSYNEQFF. CDR3 in DNA: TGTGCCAGCAGCCCGGGCGGGGATGTTTCCTACAATGAGCAGTTCTTC. The entire variable domain, with the rest obtained from reference TRBV11-3 and TRBJ2-1, is as follows: EAGVVQSPRYKIIEKKQPVAFWCNPISGHNTLYWYLQNLGQGPELLIRYENEEAVDDSQLPKDRFSAERLKGVDSTLKIQPAELGDSAVYLCASSPGGDVSYNEQFFGPGTRLTVL.

The chain carries TRBV10-3 and TRBJ2-1; D gene uncertain. Germline assignment: CDR1 ENHRY and CDR2 SYGVKD. Trimming pared 3 bases from V and 3 bases from J, leaving 3 bases between. The CDR3 is 12 amino acids. The CDR3 nucleotides are TGTGCCATCAGTGACCTCTACAATGAGCAGTTCTTC. It codes for CAISDLYNEQFF.

Only a few counts were recorded for this clone. This chain joins TRBV7-9 and TRBJ1-6; maybe TRBD1 (5 bases). V dropped 5 bases and J dropped 0 bases, with 14 bases sitting between them. The CDR3 totals 17 residues. Germline CDR1 is SEHNR and CDR2 is FQNEAQ (reference sequence). The CDR3 DNA reads as TGTGCCAGCAGCCTGACGGGGGGGAGCTCCTATAATTCACCCCTCCACTTT. This codes for CASSLTGGSSYNSPLHF.

This clone was recorded a few times. This sequence joins TRBV11-2 and TRBJ2-2; no definite D call. The ends were cut back, 4 bases at V and 7 bases at J, with 10 bases in the middle. Germline assignment: CDR1 SGHAT and CDR2 FQNNGV. This CDR3 region has 13 residues. The CDR3 spells CASSSDPYGELFF. For the CDR3, the DNA is TGTGCCAGCAGCTCAGACCCTTACGGGGAGCTGTTTTTT.

This clone was recorded once. The V gene is TRBV5-1, the J gene TRBJ2-7; unclear D gene. The V gene's germline CDR1 is SGHRS and CDR2 YFSETQ. Trimming shortened V by 0 bases and J by 2 bases, and 15 bases separated the two germline ends. The length of the CDR3 is 16 residues. CDR3 DNA: TGCGCCAGCAGCTTGGGGCCCCGCGGCCTAGCCTACGAGCAGTACTTC. Translated: CASSLGPRGLAYEQYF.

CDR3 nucleotide sequence: TGTGCCAGCAGCGACGCCCGACAGGGGAGCACTGAAGCTTTCTTT. Its protein product is CASSDARQGSTEAFF. The chain has TRBV11-2 and TRBJ1-1; 8 bases align to TRBD1. With 5 bases clipped from V and 4 bases from J, the junction kept 9 bases outside the gene matches. This CDR3 contains 15 residues. The germline CDR1 and CDR2 sequences are SGHAT and FQNNGV.

The chain combines TRBV7-9 with TRBJ1-1; unclear D gene. Trimming took 5 bases from V and 3 from J, leaving 10 bases between them. Germline V lookup: CDR1 SEHNR, CDR2 FQNEAQ (reference sequence). CDR3 size: 13 residues. The CDR3 DNA sequence: TGTGCCAGCAGCCTGACGGCGGACACTGAAGCTTTCTTT. It is translated as CASSLTADTEAFF.

V is TRBV3-1 (or the pseudogene TRBV3-2) and J is TRBJ2-6, with unresolved D. This CDR3 comprises 15 residues. V gave up 0 bases and J gave up 0 bases, with 3 bases separating them. Looked up from germline, CDR1 is LGHDT and CDR2 is YNNKEL (reference sequence). The CDR3 DNA reads TGTGCCAGCAGCCAAGACAGCTCTGGGGCCAACGTCCTGACTTTC. Protein sequence: CASSQDSSGANVLTF.

The rearrangement uses TRBV5-6 and TRBJ1-1; D not resolved. The V end was cut by 1 base, the J end by 1 base, with 5 bases between. This CDR3 is built from 13 residues. Germline-derived CDR1 and CDR2 are SGHDT and YYEEEE. CDR3 residues: CASSLPRNTEAFF. The CDR3 nucleotides are TGTGCCAGCAGCTTGCCGAGGAACACTGAAGCTTTCTTT.

This chain joins TRBV12-3 or TRBV12-4 and TRBJ2-3; 9 positions agree with TRBD1. V was pared by 6 bases and J by 8 bases, with 6 bases of the junction left unmatched. The CDR3 totals 13 residues. The CDR3 spells CASSRTGGGTQYF. The CDR3 DNA is TGTGCCAGCAGCCGAACAGGGGGCGGTACGCAGTATTTT.

In its sample, this clone was seen once. This chain uses TRBV6-5 with TRBJ1-2; weak D call: TRBD1 (6 bases). CDR1 is MNHEY, CDR2 SVGAGI, per germline. Deletions cut 8 bases from V and 7 bases from J, with 11 bases between. This CDR3 spans 11 amino acids. CDR3 sequence: CASAGVGGYTF. Written as DNA, the CDR3 is TGTGCCAGCGCAGGGGTTGGTGGCTACACCTTC.

The chain couples TRBV18 to TRBJ2-5; 7 bases align to TRBD2. The CDR3 runs 14 residues. Germline values: CDR1 KGHSH, CDR2 LQKENI. The V gene end was trimmed by 5 bases and the J gene end by 4 bases; junction bases not matched to a gene: 7. The CDR3 region is CASSMQRGGETQYF. The CDR3 DNA reads TGTGCCAGCTCAATGCAGCGGGGAGGAGAGACCCAGTACTTC.

V gene TRBV28 combines with J gene TRBJ2-7; 10 bases agree with TRBD1. Per germline, CDR1 MDHEN and CDR2 SYDVKM. Trimming removed 6 bases from V and 3 bases from J; junction bases left unmatched: 8. CDR3 length: 15 amino acids. The CDR3 region has the DNA TGTGCCAGCAGCGATAGCGGGGACAGGGGCTACGAGCAGTACTTC. Translating gives CASSDSGDRGYEQYF.

The rearrangement joins TRBV5-1 to TRBJ1-1; D may be TRBD1 (6 bases). Germline V gene sequence: CDR1 SGHRS, CDR2 YFSETQ. This CDR3 region has 15 residues. V was cut by 7 bases and J by 2 bases, with 18 bases left in between. The CDR3 DNA is TGCGCCAGCCGACTAACCCCAGGGGCAAACACTGAAGCTTTCTTT. Amino acid sequence: CASRLTPGANTEAFF.

This chain uses TRBV7-9 with TRBJ2-3; 8 positions match TRBD2. Germline-derived CDR1 and CDR2 are SEHNR and FQNEAQ (reference sequence). The ends lost 5 bases at V and 4 bases at J; junction bases unmatched: 8. The CDR3 runs 15 residues. The CDR3 loop is CASSRDAGGADTQYF. CDR3 in DNA: TGTGCCAGCAGCCGAGACGCCGGGGGGGCAGATACGCAGTATTTT.

V and J are TRBV5-1 and TRBJ2-7; 7 bases fit TRBD1. Trimming took 2 bases from V and 5 from J; bases not matched to a gene: 4. CDR3 length: 13 residues. The germline CDR1 and CDR2 sequences are SGHRS and YFSETQ. CDR3 DNA: TGCGCCAGCAGCTTACTCGACAGGGACGAGCAGTACTTC. As protein: CASSLLDRDEQYF.

This clone was recorded once. V gene TRBV7-9 combines with J gene TRBJ2-7, with 8 nucleotides matching TRBD1. V shed 5 bases, J shed 2 bases, and the junction held 11 bases outside the gene matches. The CDR3 consists of 16 residues. The germline CDR1 and CDR2 sequences are SEHNR and FQNEAQ (reference sequence). The CDR3 nucleotides are TGTGCCAGCAGCCCCTATGCAGGGGGCGCCACCTACGAGCAGTACTTC. This encodes CASSPYAGGATYEQYF.

J is TRBJ2-3 and V is TRBV5-6; TRBD2 matches 13 bases. The V segment lost 0 bases and the J segment 3 bases; nucleotides outside the gene matches: 4. This CDR3 is 17 amino acids long. Germline V lookup: CDR1 SGHDT, CDR2 YYEEEE. The CDR3 here is CASSLATSGGATDTQYF. CDR3 bases: TGTGCCAGCAGCTTGGCCACTAGCGGGGGGGCAACAGATACGCAGTATTTT.

This chain connects TRBV2 to TRBJ2-2; 9 nucleotides align to TRBD2. The V gene end was trimmed by 5 bases and the J gene end by 4 bases; junction bases not matched to a gene: 5. Per the germline V gene, CDR1 is SNHLY and CDR2 is FYNNEI. This CDR3 comprises 15 residues. The CDR3 DNA is TGTGCCAGCAGTCTAGCGGGGAGTGGCACCGGGGAGCTGTTTTTT. Protein: CASSLAGSGTGELFF.